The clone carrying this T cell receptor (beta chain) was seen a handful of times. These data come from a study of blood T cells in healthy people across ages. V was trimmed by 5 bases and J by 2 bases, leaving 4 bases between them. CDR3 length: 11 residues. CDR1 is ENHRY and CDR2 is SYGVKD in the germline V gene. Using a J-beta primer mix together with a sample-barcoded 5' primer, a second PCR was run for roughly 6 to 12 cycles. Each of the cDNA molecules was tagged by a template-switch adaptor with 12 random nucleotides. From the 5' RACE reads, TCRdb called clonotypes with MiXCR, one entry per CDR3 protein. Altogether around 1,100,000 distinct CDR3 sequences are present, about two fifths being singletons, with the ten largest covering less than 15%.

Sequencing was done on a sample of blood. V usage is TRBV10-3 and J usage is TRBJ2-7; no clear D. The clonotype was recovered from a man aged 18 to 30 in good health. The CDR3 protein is CAISSTYEQYF. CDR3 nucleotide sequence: TGTGCCATCAGTTCAACCTACGAGCAGTACTTC.